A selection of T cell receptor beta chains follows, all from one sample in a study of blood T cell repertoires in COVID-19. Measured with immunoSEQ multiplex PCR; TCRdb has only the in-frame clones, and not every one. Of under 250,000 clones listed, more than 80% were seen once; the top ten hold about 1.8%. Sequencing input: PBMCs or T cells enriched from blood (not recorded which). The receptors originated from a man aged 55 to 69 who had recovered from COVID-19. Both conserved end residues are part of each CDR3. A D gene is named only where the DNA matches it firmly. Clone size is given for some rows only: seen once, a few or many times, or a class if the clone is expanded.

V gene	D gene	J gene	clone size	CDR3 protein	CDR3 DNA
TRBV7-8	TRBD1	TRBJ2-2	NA	CASSLYPMTGLANTGELFF	TGTGCCAGCAGCTTATATCCGATGACAGGGCTCGCGAACACCGGGGAGCTGTTTTTT
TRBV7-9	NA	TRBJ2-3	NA	CASSFRGGGSTDTQYF	TGTGCCAGCAGCTTTAGGGGGGGCGGTAGCACAGATACGCAGTATTTT
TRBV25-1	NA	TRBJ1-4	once	CASSEGQINEKLFF	TGTGCCAGCAGTGAAGGTCAGATTAATGAAAAACTGTTTTTT
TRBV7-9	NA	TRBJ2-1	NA	CASSLAITDSHNEQFF	TGTGCCAGCAGCTTAGCTATAACAGATTCTCACAATGAGCAGTTCTTC
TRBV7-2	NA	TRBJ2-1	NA	CASSFRGPSYNEQFF	TGTGCCAGCAGCTTCAGGGGCCCGTCCTACAATGAGCAGTTCTTC
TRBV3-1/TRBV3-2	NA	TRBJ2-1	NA	CASIFGESSYNEQFF	TGTGCCAGCATCTTTGGGGAGAGCTCCTACAATGAGCAGTTCTTC
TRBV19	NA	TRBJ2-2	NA	CASSILSPGELFF	TGTGCCAGTAGTATTCTATCCCCCGGGGAGCTGTTTTTT
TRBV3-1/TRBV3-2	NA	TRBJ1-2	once	CASSHQATDLLSGYTF	TGTGCCAGCAGCCATCAGGCGACAGATCTTCTATCCGGCTACACCTTC
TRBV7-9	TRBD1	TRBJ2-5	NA	CASSFDRGQETQYF	TGTGCCAGCAGCTTTGACAGGGGTCAAGAGACCCAGTACTTC
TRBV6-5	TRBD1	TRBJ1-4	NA	CASRRDRGNEKLFF	TGTGCCAGCAGGCGGGACAGGGGTAATGAAAAACTGTTTTTT
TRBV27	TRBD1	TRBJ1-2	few	CASSTWGTGGYGYTF	TGTGCCAGCAGTACCTGGGGGACAGGGGGCTATGGCTACACCTTC
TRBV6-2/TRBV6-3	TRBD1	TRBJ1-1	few	CASSVGQSNTEAFF	TGTGCCAGCAGTGTGGGACAGTCGAACACTGAAGCTTTCTTT
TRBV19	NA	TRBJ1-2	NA	CASSTGLAGGYTF	TGTGCCAGTAGTACGGGACTCGCGGGAGGCTACACCTTC
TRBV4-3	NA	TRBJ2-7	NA	CASSQDPPGTGSEQYF	TGCGCCAGCAGCCAAGATCCTCCGGGAACGGGGAGCGAGCAGTACTTC
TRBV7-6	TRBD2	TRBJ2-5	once	CASSLGASGYQETQYF	TGTGCCAGCAGCTTAGGGGCTAGCGGGTACCAAGAGACCCAGTACTTC
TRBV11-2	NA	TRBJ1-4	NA	CASSIARGELFF	TGTGCCAGCAGCATTGCCCGGGGGGAACTGTTTTTT
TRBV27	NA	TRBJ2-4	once	CASSPDRKLAKNIQYF	TGTGCCAGCAGCCCTGACAGGAAACTAGCCAAAAACATTCAGTACTTC
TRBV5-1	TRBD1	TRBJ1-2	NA	CASSLDGTGRYGYTF	TGCGCCAGCAGCTTGGACGGGACAGGACGCTATGGCTACACCTTC
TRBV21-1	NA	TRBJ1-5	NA	CARPLSQTASNQPQHF	TGTGCCAGGCCCCTCTCCCAGACAGCAAGCAATCAGCCCCAGCATTTT
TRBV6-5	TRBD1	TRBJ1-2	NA	CASSYRTGHMGYGYTF	TGTGCCAGCAGTTACAGGACAGGGCATATGGGCTATGGCTACACCTTC
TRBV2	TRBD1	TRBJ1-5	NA	CASGGQGGNQPQHF	TGTGCCAGCGGGGGACAGGGCGGCAATCAGCCCCAGCATTTT
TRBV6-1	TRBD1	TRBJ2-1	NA	CASSGPLDRGRDEQFF	TGTGCCAGCAGTGGTCCCCTTGACAGGGGGCGAGATGAGCAGTTCTTC
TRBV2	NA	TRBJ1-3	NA	CASSEGQGSGNTIYF	TGTGCCAGCAGTGAAGGCCAGGGTTCTGGAAACACCATATATTTT
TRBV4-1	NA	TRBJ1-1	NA	CASSFGQGNTEAFF	TGCGCCAGCAGCTTCGGGCAGGGGAACACTGAAGCTTTCTTT
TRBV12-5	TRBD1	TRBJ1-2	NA	CASGLVALWDRGTGSYGYTF	TGTGCTAGTGGTTTGGTCGCGTTATGGGACAGGGGAACGGGCTCCTATGGCTACACCTTC
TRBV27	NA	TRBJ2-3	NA	CASRSLGSTDTQYF	TGTGCCAGCAGAAGTCTAGGTTCCACAGATACGCAGTATTTT
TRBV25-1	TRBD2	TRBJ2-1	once	CASSEFEGRVTNEQFF	TGTGCCAGCAGTGAATTCGAGGGGAGGGTTACGAATGAGCAGTTCTTC
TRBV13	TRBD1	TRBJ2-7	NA	CASSPRGRSSYEQYF	TGTGCCAGCAGCCCCAGGGGGCGGTCATCCTACGAGCAGTACTTC
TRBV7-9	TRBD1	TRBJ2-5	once	CASSLEPGQGIGETQYF	TGTGCCAGCAGCTTAGAACCGGGACAGGGTATCGGAGAGACCCAGTACTTC
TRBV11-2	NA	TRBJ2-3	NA	CASSSPITGTFTGDTQYF	TGTGCCAGCAGCTCTCCGATCACCGGGACTTTTACCGGAGATACGCAGTATTTT
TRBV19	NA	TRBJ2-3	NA	CASSAIRQGTGADTQYF	TGTGCCAGTAGTGCGATCCGACAGGGAACGGGGGCAGATACGCAGTATTTT
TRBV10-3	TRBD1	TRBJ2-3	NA	CAINEYRGDTQYF	TGTGCCATCAACGAGTACAGGGGGGACACGCAGTATTTT
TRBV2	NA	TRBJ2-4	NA	CASSEAKGVQYF	TGTGCCAGCAGTGAAGCGAAAGGGGTACAGTACTTC